This T cell receptor beta chain was captured by sequencing in a study of low-dose radiotherapy and immunotherapy resistance in tumors. Study as a whole: Treatment of Cohort 1 consisted of 0.5 Gy per fraction every 2 weeks, adding up to 6.5 Gy. Every two weeks patients got nivolumab 240 mg flat dose, plus ipilimumab 1 mg/kg every six weeks, intravenously. The drug cyclophosphamide was given into a vein at 200 mg/m2 every two weeks, one day before radiation and immunotherapy.

CDR3 length: 16 amino acids. CDR1 and CDR2 (germline): DFQATT, SNEGSKA (reference sequence). Deletions cut 0 bases from V and 6 bases from J, with 21 bases between. This clonotype was found many times. Covering alpha and beta chains, TRAV- and TRBV-specific primers were used for the first-strand cDNA. TCR amplification ran approximately 22 PCR cycles using constant-region and V-primer adapter primers. mRNA that had been isolated underwent amplification through in vitro transcription. TCRdb re-called the reads with MiXCR, one entry per CDR3 protein. Of roughly 90,000 distinct CDR3 sequences detected, roughly 20% appear once; the ten largest clones hold roughly 12%. Time point of the sample: after trial treatment. Treatment in this sample: LDRT plus nivolumab, ipilimumab, low-dose cyclophosphamide and aspirin (RACIN trial).

V usage is TRBV20-1 and J usage is TRBJ2-7; D may match TRBD1 or TRBD2 (6 bases each). This receptor was identified in a female donor with ovarian cancer. The sample here was PBMCs, taken after low-dose radiotherapy plus immunotherapy. Here the CDR3 DNA reads TGCAGTGCTAGAGATTCGAGGGGGGAAGGAAATCGCGAGCAGTACTTC. Residues: CSARDSRGEGNREQYF.